These 31 T cell receptor beta chains originate from one sample sequenced in a study of regulatory T cells in long-lasting Graves disease. The time point here: newly diagnosed GD, antithyroid drugs for less than 3 months. PBMC-extracted RNA yielded the TCR library. iRepertoire HTBI primers and Arm-PCR of CDR3 regions built TCR beta libraries. TCRdb used MiXCR to reprocess the multiplex PCR reads, holding one entry per CDR3 protein. Seen here are about 440,000 distinct CDR3 sequences, 16% observed once, and the top ten hold about 10%. These records were also assigned to another study, of T cells in Graves' hyperthyroidism and ophthalmopathy.

This specimen consisted of peripheral blood mononuclear cells (PBMCs), obtained at new diagnosis, from a patient treated with antithyroid drugs. These receptors originate from a woman in her 30s with Graves disease.

This clonotype occurred many times. The J gene is TRBJ2-1, the V gene TRBV20-1; tentatively, D is TRBD2 (6 bases). V dropped 7 bases and J dropped 8 bases, with 12 bases sitting between them. This CDR3 spans 11 amino acids. CDR1 is DFQATT and CDR2 is SNEGSKA in the germline V gene (reference sequence). The CDR3 loop reads CSGHGSYEQFF. Here the CDR3 DNA reads TGCAGTGGTCACGGGAGCTATGAGCAGTTCTTC.

The V gene is TRBV6-5, the J gene TRBJ1-1, with 7 bases fitting TRBD1. The CDR3 has 14 amino acids. The ends lost 2 bases at V and 6 bases at J; junction bases unmatched: 6. Germline assignment: CDR1 MNHEY and CDR2 SVGAGI. CDR3 loop: CASSYRDSFSEAFF. For the CDR3, the DNA is TGTGCCAGCAGTTACCGGGACAGTTTTTCTGAAGCTTTCTTT.

This clonotype was detected many times. The chain recombines TRBV4-1 with TRBJ2-7; tentative D call: TRBD2 (5 bases). V lost 0 bases and J 2 bases, leaving 11 bases between the germline ends. The germline V gene encodes CDR1 MGHRA and CDR2 YSYEKL. The CDR3 consists of 15 residues. The CDR3 loop is CASSQEGGRPYEQYF. The CDR3 bases are TGCGCCAGCAGCCAAGAGGGCGGGCGGCCCTACGAGCAGTACTTC.

This clonotype was picked up many times. V gene TRBV6-2 or TRBV6-3 combines with J gene TRBJ2-1, with D unclear. Trimming removed 6 bases from V and 0 bases from J, with 12 bases in between. In germline, CDR1 is MNHEY, CDR2 SVGEGT. This CDR3 region has 15 residues. The DNA for the CDR3 is TGTGCCAGCAGGGAAGACTGGAGCTCCTACAATGAGCAGTTCTTC. Its translation is CASREDWSSYNEQFF.

This clonotype was picked up a small number of times. In DNA, the CDR3 is TGCGCCAGCAGCTTGGCCCCAGCGGGGTACGAGCAGTACTTC. Amino acid sequence: CASSLAPAGYEQYF. The chain uses TRBV5-1 and TRBJ2-7, with 7 bases matching TRBD2. Germline V gene sequence: CDR1 SGHRS, CDR2 YFSETQ. The CDR3 consists of 14 residues. The V and J ends lost 0 bases and 4 bases, in that order; junction bases with no gene match: 4.

Points on this clonotype: Since the CDR3 does not end with the conserved phenylalanine or tryptophan, this likely comes from a read error. J is TRBJ2-1 and V is TRBV5-4; 7 nucleotides line up with TRBD1. The V segment lost 6 bases and the J segment 0 bases; nucleotides outside the gene matches: 12. The CDR3 is 17 residues long. The V gene's germline CDR1 is SGHNT and CDR2 YYREEE (reference sequence). CDR3 sequence reads: CASKTLQGLSSYNEQFL. For the CDR3, the DNA is TGTGCCAGCAAGACGTTACAGGGGCTGAGCTCCTACAATGAGCAGTTCCTC.

The sample holds many counts of this clonotype. The chain combines TRBV12-3 or TRBV12-4 with TRBJ1-5; 7 bases align to TRBD1. This CDR3 is built from 14 residues. Losses at the gene ends were 7 bases for V and 2 bases for J; bases not matched to a gene: 5. CDR3 in DNA: TGTGCCAGCACCTTAACAGGGGGCAATCAGCCCCAGCATTTT. Its translation: CASTLTGGNQPQHF.

This clonotype was detected many times. The CDR3 nucleotides are TGCGCCAGCAGGGTAGACAGCAATCAGCCCCAGCATTTT. Protein sequence: CASRVDSNQPQHF. The J gene is TRBJ1-5, the V gene TRBV5-1; D is unclear. V was pared by 5 bases and J by 1 base, with 7 bases between. CDR3 size: 13 residues. Germline V lookup: CDR1 SGHRS, CDR2 YFSETQ.

This clonotype was seen many times. The chain links TRBV7-2 to TRBJ2-7, with D possibly being TRBD2 (5 bases). Trimming removed 4 bases at V and 3 bases at J, with 7 bases between. This CDR3 contains 12 residues. Germline-derived CDR1 and CDR2 are SGHTA and FQGNSA. The CDR3 sequence: CASSYGVYEQYF. CDR3 in DNA: TGTGCCAGCAGCTACGGGGTCTACGAGCAGTACTTC.

The table lists this clonotype with many counts. The V and J genes are TRBV7-9 and TRBJ1-6; 8 bases map to TRBD1. The CDR3 sequence is 15 residues long. From germline, CDR1 is SEHNR and CDR2 FQNEAQ (reference sequence). V was pared by 5 bases and J by 10 bases, with 10 bases of the junction left unmatched. The CDR3 here is CASSDESGGKSPLHF. The DNA of the CDR3 is TGTGCCAGCAGCGACGAATCAGGGGGCAAATCACCCCTCCACTTT.

This clonotype was counted at least ten times. V is TRBV2 and J is TRBJ2-2; D unclear. This CDR3 is built from 15 residues. With 6 bases removed from V and 4 bases from J, the gap between germline ends came to 15 bases. CDR1 is SNHLY, CDR2 FYNNEI, per germline. This CDR3 reads CASRGYLTVTGELFF. The DNA for the CDR3 is TGTGCCAGCAGGGGTTACCTCACAGTCACCGGGGAGCTGTTTTTT.

This clonotype has at least ten counts. The gene calls are TRBV12-3 or TRBV12-4 and TRBJ2-7, with D possibly matching TRBD2 (6 bases). The CDR3 is made up of 13 amino acids. Trimming pared 6 bases from V and 6 bases from J, leaving 15 bases between. CDR3 sequence reads: CASSLLATGEQYF. DNA for the CDR3: TGTGCCAGCAGCCTACTAGCAACGGGCGAGCAGTACTTC.

This clonotype was observed many times. This chain connects TRBV25-1 to TRBJ1-2; 9 nucleotides line up with TRBD1. J was trimmed by 2 bases and V by 3 bases; bases with no gene match: 4. This CDR3 is built from 15 residues. Germline assignment: CDR1 MGHDK and CDR2 SYGVNS. The CDR3 region has the DNA TGTGCCAGCAGTGAGGGCGGGACAGGGAACTATGGCTACACCTTC. Protein sequence: CASSEGGTGNYGYTF.

This chain joins TRBV12-3 or TRBV12-4 and TRBJ2-2, with D tentatively TRBD2 (6 bases). The CDR3 spans 17 residues. V was clipped by 6 bases and J by 6 bases, with 23 bases between them. The CDR3 DNA sequence: TGTGCCAGCAGCTCTGGGTCCGGGAAGGAGGGCTCCGGGGAGCTGTTTTTT. Protein: CASSSGSGKEGSGELFF.

The rearrangement uses TRBV6-1 and TRBJ2-1, with 11 nucleotides matching TRBD1. CDR1 and CDR2 (germline): MNHNS, SASEGT. The CDR3 spans 15 residues. The trim removed 6 bases at V and 3 bases at J, leaving 4 bases unmatched. In DNA form, the CDR3 reads TGTGCCAGCAGAGCCGGGACAGGGGGCTACAATGAGCAGTTCTTC. Translation: CASRAGTGGYNEQFF.

This clonotype was seen at least ten times. The chain couples TRBV7-9 to TRBJ2-1; 8 bases are a match to TRBD2. The CDR3 has 14 residues. V shed 5 bases, J shed 6 bases, and the junction held 6 bases outside the gene matches. Germline V gives CDR1 SEHNR, CDR2 FQNEAQ (reference sequence). CDR3 protein: CASSESGSANEQFF. The CDR3, as DNA: TGTGCCAGCAGCGAAAGCGGGAGCGCCAATGAGCAGTTCTTC.

This clonotype was detected many times. V usage is TRBV7-2 and J usage is TRBJ2-1, with TRBD1 matching over 10 bases. V gave up 4 bases and J gave up 10 bases; unmatched junction bases: 10. The length of the CDR3 is 15 residues. The germline CDR1 and CDR2 sequences are SGHTA and FQGNSA. The CDR3 DNA reads as TGTGCCAGCAGCTCTCCGGGACAGGGGTATAGGGAGCAGTTCTTC. As protein: CASSSPGQGYREQFF.

The sample holds many counts of this clonotype. V gene TRBV2 combines with J gene TRBJ2-1; D might be TRBD1 (7 bases). The CDR3 is made up of 12 amino acids. Germline V gene sequence: CDR1 SNHLY, CDR2 FYNNEI. V gave up 8 bases and J gave up 10 bases, with 15 bases separating them. CDR3 DNA sequence: TGTGCCAGCCGTTCCCCAGGGGGGGAGCAGTTCTTC. It yields the protein CASRSPGGEQFF.

V gene TRBV5-1 combines with J gene TRBJ2-3, with 8 nucleotides matching TRBD2. The V and J ends lost 0 bases and 5 bases, in that order; junction bases with no gene match: 11. The CDR3 consists of 17 residues. CDR1 is SGHRS, CDR2 YFSETQ, per germline. The CDR3 is CASSLAGLGNRGDTQYF. As DNA, the CDR3 is TGCGCCAGCAGCTTGGCGGGACTAGGCAACCGGGGAGATACGCAGTATTTT.

This clonotype showed up many times. This sequence joins TRBV27 and TRBJ2-7, with 7 bases fitting TRBD2. Trimming took 7 bases from V and 1 from J; bases not matched to a gene: 13. This CDR3 region has 16 residues. Germline CDR1 reads MNHEY; CDR2 reads SMNVEV (reference sequence). The CDR3 DNA reads TGTGCCAGCACCCTGACCGGGGAGGGAAAGTCCTACGAGCAGTACTTC. Residues: CASTLTGEGKSYEQYF.

This clonotype was detected many times. This chain uses TRBV13 with TRBJ2-7, with no clear D. V was trimmed by 5 bases and J by 6 bases, leaving 20 bases between them. CDR1 is PRHDT and CDR2 is FYEKMQ in the germline V gene (reference sequence). This CDR3 has 15 amino acids. Here the CDR3 reads CASSPRFPTDREQYF. CDR3 nucleotide sequence: TGTGCCAGCAGCCCCCGGTTCCCGACGGATCGCGAGCAGTACTTC.

This clonotype was detected ten times or more. The chain couples TRBV18 to TRBJ2-7; 14 bases match TRBD2. The CDR3 is 14 amino acids. V gave up 3 bases and J gave up 9 bases; unmatched junction bases: 4. Germline lookup yields CDR1 KGHSH and CDR2 LQKENI. In DNA form, the CDR3 reads TGTGCCAGCTCACCGGGACTAGCGGGAGATTGGCAGTACTTC. Residues: CASSPGLAGDWQYF. Full variable domain (remainder filled in from reference TRBV18 and TRBJ2-7): NAGVMQNPRHLVRRRGQEARLRCSPMKGHSHVYWYRQLPEEGLKFMVYLQKENIIDESGMPKERFSAEFPKEGPSILRIQQVVRGDSAAYFCASSPGLAGDWQYFGPGTRLTVT.

V and J are TRBV2 and TRBJ1-6; D gene uncertain. Germline V gene sequence: CDR1 SNHLY, CDR2 FYNNEI. CDR3 length equals 11 residues. Trimming took off 8 bases at V and 7 bases at J, with 6 bases between the two ends. This CDR3 is CASHRNSPLHF. CDR3 sequence (DNA): TGTGCCAGCCACCGAAATTCACCCCTCCACTTT. The full variable domain, its missing parts supplied by reference TRBV2 and TRBJ1-6, is EPEVTQTPSHQVTQMGQEVILRCVPISNHLYFYWYRQILGQKVEFLVSFYNNEISEKSEIFDDQFSVERPDGSNFTLKIRSTKLEDSAMYFCASHRNSPLHFGNGTRLTVT.

For this clonotype: It may be a read error: a sequence one base away is much more abundant. The CDR3 region has the DNA TGTGCCAGCAGCTTGGGTCGGACGGGGTCCCCGTACTTC. Encoded protein: CASSLGRTGSPYF. V and J are TRBV5-6 and TRBJ2-5; D is perhaps TRBD2 (5 bases). The V gene lost 0 bases and the J gene lost 13 bases, with 16 bases spanning the gap. Germline V gene data show CDR1 as SGHDT and CDR2 as YYEEEE. The length of the CDR3 is 13 residues.

Note on this clonotype: Likely a read error: the CDR3 ends without its conserved phenylalanine or tryptophan. The chain has TRBV18 and TRBJ1-2; 8 nucleotides line up with TRBD1. Germline-derived CDR1 and CDR2 are KGHSH and LQKENI. With V trimmed by 3 bases and J by 3 bases, 6 bases remained unmatched. The CDR3 spans 15 residues. CDR3 nucleotide sequence: TGTGCCAGCTCACCGGAGCAGGGGGCTGACTATGGCTACACCCTC. This codes for CASSPEQGADYGYTL.

This clonotype was counted many times. The CDR3 DNA sequence: TGTGCCAGCAGTCGGACGGCAAATCAGCCCCAGCATTTT. It specifies CASSRTANQPQHF. The rearrangement joins TRBV2 to TRBJ1-5; no clear D. CDR1 and CDR2 from the germline V gene are SNHLY and FYNNEI. CDR3 size: 13 residues. V lost 5 bases and J 4 bases, leaving 9 bases between the germline ends.

This clonotype was seen repeatedly, ten times or more. The gene calls are TRBV20-1 and TRBJ2-5, with D perhaps TRBD1 or TRBD2 (5 bases each). Trimming pared 5 bases from V and 2 bases from J, leaving 15 bases between. Germline loops: CDR1 DFQATT, CDR2 SNEGSKA (reference sequence). The CDR3 extends over 14 amino acids. The CDR3 DNA reads as TGCAGTGCTCCTCGAGGGGAAGTTCAAGAGACCCAGTACTTC. Protein product: CSAPRGEVQETQYF.

On this clonotype: It is likely a read error: a sequence one base away is far more abundant. V is TRBV7-8 and J is TRBJ1-1; D is ambiguous. The CDR3 covers 13 residues. V gave up 3 bases and J gave up 1 base, with 6 bases separating them. Germline V gives CDR1 SGHVS, CDR2 FQNEAQ. The CDR3 region has the DNA TGTGCCAGCAGCTTTCCCCGGAACACTGAAGCTTTCTTT. This codes for CASSFPRNTEAFF.

This clonotype has only a few counts. The V call is TRBV30, the J call TRBJ2-2; D is uncertain. Germline V lookup: CDR1 GTSNPN, CDR2 SVGIG (reference sequence). The CDR3 is 12 amino acids. Trimming stripped 5 bases from V and 4 bases from J, with 8 bases between. CDR3 sequence (DNA): TGTGCCTGGGGGAAGGGCACCGGGGAGCTGTTTTTT. Translation gives CAWGKGTGELFF.

This clonotype was counted many times. The chain employs TRBV3-1 and TRBJ2-1, with no clear D. Looked up from germline, CDR1 is LGHDT and CDR2 is YNNKEL (reference sequence). CDR3 length equals 12 residues. V was cut by 5 bases and J by 5 bases, with 7 bases left in between. CDR3 loop: CASSGTNNEQFF. CDR3 nucleotides: TGTGCCAGCAGCGGCACTAACAATGAGCAGTTCTTC.

This clonotype was recorded many times. The rearrangement links TRBV12-3 or TRBV12-4 to TRBJ2-3, with 7 positions matching TRBD1. J lost 2 bases, V lost 6 bases, and 11 bases had no gene match. This CDR3 has 16 residues. CDR3 nucleotide sequence: TGTGCCAGCAGGCTACAGGGGAGCGGTGCCACAGATACGCAGTATTTT. It is translated as CASRLQGSGATDTQYF.